A selection of T cell receptor beta chains follows, all from one sample in a study of glioma-infiltrating T cells after dendritic cell vaccination. This table comes from immunoSEQ multiplex PCR, and its TCRdb copy is limited to in-frame clones, with some not included. The sample yields about 64,000 clones, more than 75% seen once. The starting material was blood, obtained before dendritic cell vaccination. The receptors stem from a human donor with glioblastoma. Each CDR3 is given with its conserved first and last residue. A D gene is named only where the DNA matches it firmly. Size is stated for part of the rows, as once, few or many counts, or as a class when the clone is expanded.

size	V	J	D	CDR3	DNA
NA	TRBV19	TRBJ2-2	NA	CASSPRRGSGELFF	TGTGCCAGTAGTCCCCGGAGGGGTTCCGGGGAGCTGTTTTTT
NA	TRBV13	TRBJ2-3	NA	CASSLALQGTDTQYF	TGTGCCAGCAGCTTAGCCTTACAGGGAACAGATACGCAGTATTTT
NA	TRBV7-2	TRBJ1-2	NA	CASSPDPVAYGYTF	TGTGCCAGCAGCCCCGACCCGGTAGCCTATGGCTACACCTTC
NA	TRBV4-1	TRBJ2-5	NA	CASSQEGGARETQYF	TGCGCCAGCAGCCAAGAAGGGGGGGCCAGGGAGACCCAGTACTTC
once	TRBV9	TRBJ2-2	NA	CASSAFGRTLGGELFF	TGTGCCAGCAGCGCTTTCGGACGGACTCTAGGCGGGGAGCTGTTTTTT
NA	TRBV5-6	TRBJ2-3	NA	CASSLYTDTQYF	TGTGCCAGCAGCCTCTACACAGATACGCAGTATTTT
NA	TRBV28	TRBJ1-5	NA	CATGQGNQPQHF	TGTGCCACAGGTCAGGGTAATCAGCCCCAGCATTTT
NA	TRBV5-1	TRBJ1-2	NA	CASSLGGPYGYTF	TGCGCCAGCAGCTTGGGCGGCCCCTATGGCTACACCTTC
NA	TRBV19	TRBJ2-5	TRBD1	CASTRSGGVEETQYF	TGTGCCAGTACGAGGTCAGGGGGAGTGGAAGAGACCCAGTACTTC
once	TRBV6-5	TRBJ1-6	TRBD1	CASSYSGQGGSPLHF	TGTGCCAGCAGTTACTCGGGACAGGGTGGTTCACCCCTCCACTTT
NA	TRBV6-6	TRBJ2-7	NA	CACRGTYEQYF	TGTGCCTGTCGCGGGACCTACGAGCAGTACTTC
NA	TRBV7-2	TRBJ1-1	TRBD1	CASSIEGQGLNTEAFF	TGTGCCAGCAGCATAGAAGGACAGGGATTAAACACTGAAGCTTTCTTT
NA	TRBV6-5	TRBJ2-7	NA	CASSLGSGDAYEQYF	TGTGCCAGCAGTTTAGGTAGCGGTGACGCCTACGAGCAGTACTTC
NA	TRBV7-9	TRBJ1-2	NA	CASSSKDGMRGYTF	TGTGCCAGCAGCTCCAAAGACGGGATGCGGGGCTACACCTTC
NA	TRBV7-7	TRBJ1-3	NA	CASSLTGSGNTIYF	TGTGCTAGCAGCTTAACCGGCTCTGGAAACACCATATATTTT
NA	TRBV28	TRBJ2-7	TRBD1	CASSRGQAYEQYF	TGTGCCAGCAGCCGAGGACAGGCCTACGAGCAGTACTTC
NA	TRBV21-1	TRBJ2-7	NA	CASSKGTGRIYEQYF	TGTGCCAGCAGCAAAGGGACAGGTAGGATCTACGAGCAGTACTTC
NA	TRBV30	TRBJ2-7	TRBD1	CAWSTGGAGGEQYF	TGTGCCTGGAGTACAGGGGGCGCTGGGGGCGAGCAGTACTTC
NA	TRBV10-1	TRBJ2-2	NA	CASRGRGETGELFF	TGCGCCAGCCGGGGGAGGGGGGAAACCGGGGAGCTGTTTTTT
NA	TRBV28	TRBJ2-2	TRBD2	CASSLGGARPTGELFF	TGTGCCAGCAGTTTGGGAGGGGCCCGCCCCACCGGGGAGCTGTTTTTT
NA	TRBV18	TRBJ2-5	NA	CASSPLPGRSQTGAQYF	TGTGCCAGCTCACCACTCCCGGGGCGGAGCCAAACGGGGGCCCAGTACTTC
NA	TRBV5-1	TRBJ2-3	NA	CASSSDRTGVEDTQYF	TGCGCCAGCAGCAGTGACAGGACCGGGGTCGAGGATACGCAGTATTTT
NA	TRBV5-6	TRBJ2-5	TRBD1	CASSGDRGYETQYF	TGTGCCAGCAGCGGGGACAGGGGGTATGAGACCCAGTACTTC
NA	TRBV6-8	TRBJ2-7	NA	CASSRDNYEQYF	TGTGCCAGCAGCCGAGACAACTACGAGCAGTACTTC
once	TRBV4-1	TRBJ1-1	TRBD1	CASSKGTVRTEAFF	TGCGCCAGCAGCAAAGGGACAGTAAGGACTGAAGCTTTCTTT
NA	TRBV6-6	TRBJ2-5	NA	CASSQIVETQYF	TGTGCCAGCAGTCAAATTGTAGAGACCCAGTACTTC
NA	TRBV19	TRBJ1-4	TRBD1	CASSSTGGDEKLFF	TGTGCCAGTAGTAGTACAGGGGGCGATGAAAAACTGTTTTTT
NA	TRBV27	TRBJ1-5	TRBD1	CASSRQGRLDQPQHF	TGTGCCAGCAGTCGACAGGGGAGGTTGGATCAGCCCCAGCATTTT
NA	TRBV2	TRBJ1-4	NA	CASSEALVRGRATNEKLFF	TGTGCCAGCAGTGAAGCGCTTGTCAGGGGACGGGCAACTAATGAAAAACTGTTTTTT
NA	TRBV5-1	TRBJ2-3	NA	CASSLVTGTSTDTQYF	TGCGCCAGCAGCTTGGTTACGGGGACTAGCACAGATACGCAGTATTTT
NA	TRBV13	TRBJ2-5	TRBD2	CASSSGLAGETQYF	TGTGCCAGCAGCTCAGGACTAGCAGGCGAGACCCAGTACTTC
NA	TRBV18	TRBJ2-7	NA	CASSPEVYEQYF	TGTGCCAGCTCTCCAGAGGTGTACGAGCAGTACTTC
NA	TRBV6-5	TRBJ2-5	TRBD2	CASSSPTSAGQETQYF	TGTGCCAGCAGTTCTCCGACTAGCGCGGGGCAAGAGACCCAGTACTTC
NA	TRBV5-1	TRBJ1-3	NA	CASSPGGGGNTIYF	TGCGCCAGCAGCCCCGGTGGGGGGGGAAACACCATATATTTT
once	TRBV10-3	TRBJ2-3	TRBD2	CAIRPGLAPDTQYF	TGTGCCATCAGGCCGGGACTAGCCCCAGATACGCAGTATTTT
NA	TRBV7-9	TRBJ2-7	NA	CASSPGIHEQYF	TGTGCCAGCAGCCCAGGGATTCACGAGCAGTACTTC
few	TRBV19	TRBJ1-2	NA	CASTPEEGYGYTF	TGTGCCAGTACCCCCGAGGAGGGGTATGGCTACACCTTC
NA	TRBV19	TRBJ2-2	TRBD2	CASSISRGLRDTGELFF	TGTGCCAGTAGTATATCGAGGGGACTACGGGACACCGGGGAGCTGTTTTTT
NA	TRBV6-4	TRBJ2-7	TRBD1	CASIGGQGPHFYEQYF	TGTGCCAGCATAGGGGGACAGGGGCCCCACTTCTACGAGCAGTACTTC
NA	TRBV19	TRBJ2-1	TRBD2	CASSMGRGGSSYNEQFF	TGTGCCAGTAGTATGGGGCGGGGGGGGAGCTCCTACAATGAGCAGTTCTTC
NA	TRBV5-1	TRBJ1-1	NA	CASSPAGFWTEAFF	TGCGCCAGCAGCCCGGCGGGGTTCTGGACTGAAGCTTTCTTT
NA	TRBV28	TRBJ1-4	NA	CASSTWDTRRVEEKLFF	TGTGCCAGCAGTACATGGGACACTCGTAGGGTGGAGGAAAAACTGTTTTTT